What follows is one T cell receptor beta chain and its context. Its target is unknown. The entry originates in a study of T-cell memory formation after mild COVID-19. General study findings and limits: Still unconfirmed is whether the second-wave clones peaking on day 37 recognized SARS-CoV-2. A second wave expanding day 15 to 37 was CD4+-biased; contracting clones were balanced. Pre-infection memory held some responding clones, suggesting pre-existing cross-reactive T cells responded.

The CDR3 has 14 amino acids. Germline V CDR1 and CDR2: SQVTM, ANQGSEA. V shed 4 bases, J shed 2 bases, and the junction held 3 bases outside the gene matches. TCRdb reanalysed the 5' RACE reads using MiXCR and keeps one entry per CDR3 protein. This sample has almost 350,000 distinct CDR3 sequences; 20% to 25% occur once, and the top ten carry around 23%. This rearrangement joins TRBV29-1 to TRBJ1-4; 8 bases match TRBD1. The sequence was collected from a young man who had mild COVID-19 (a few samples of this study predate the infection). Cell type and time point are not known. The sample was PBMCs or a T cell subset sorted from them (not recorded which). DNA for the CDR3: TGCAGCGTTGCCAGGGGGCTGACTAATGAAAAACTGTTTTTT. Translated: CSVARGLTNEKLFF.